These T cell receptor beta chains were read from a single sample in a study of vaccination and CD4 T cells after COVID-19. The antigens of these receptors remain unknown. TCRdb called the PCR reads again in MiXCR, with one record for every CDR3 protein. The sample lists over 10,000 distinct CDR3 sequences; more than 45% were seen once. Material: CD4+ T cells from blood, cultured in vitro. The receptors originated from a human donor who had recovered from COVID-19. Each CDR3 is given with its conserved first and last residue. Fields, in order: D gene, V gene, clone size, J gene, CDR3 protein, CDR3 DNA. A D gene is named only where the DNA matches it firmly. For some rows the clone size is stated as once, few or many, or as a class when expanded; others skip it.

-	TRBV6-5	few	TRBJ1-6	CASSLGSTNSPLHF	TGTGCCAGCAGTTTGGGTTCTACTAATTCACCCCTCCACTTT
TRBD1	TRBV10-3	-	TRBJ2-3	CAIGPMTGNTDTQYF	TGTGCCATCGGGCCCATGACAGGGAATACAGATACGCAGTATTTT
TRBD2	TRBV7-6	-	TRBJ2-7	CASSLEGLGYHEQYF	TGTGCCAGCAGCTTAGAGGGACTAGGGTACCACGAGCAGTACTTC
-	TRBV20-1	once	TRBJ2-2	CSAFSGSDTGELFF	TGCAGTGCTTTTTCCGGGAGCGACACCGGGGAGCTGTTTTTT
TRBD2	TRBV18	-	TRBJ2-7	CASRSGVPYEQYF	TGTGCCAGCAGGAGCGGGGTACCCTACGAGCAGTACTTC
-	TRBV6-1	few	TRBJ1-1	CASSHTWKGDTEAFF	TGTGCCAGTTCACACACTTGGAAGGGGGACACTGAAGCTTTCTTT
TRBD2	TRBV4-1	-	TRBJ2-7	CASSQGTGTRTYEQYF	TGCGCCAGCAGCCAAGGTACTGGGACTAGAACCTACGAGCAGTACTTC
TRBD1	TRBV7-9	-	TRBJ2-1	CASSVTGFYNEQFF	TGTGCCAGCAGCGTGACAGGGTTCTACAATGAGCAGTTCTTC
-	TRBV28	few	TRBJ1-5	CASSPPRFPQHF	TGTGCCAGCAGTCCGCCTAGGTTTCCCCAGCATTTT
-	TRBV24-1	-	TRBJ2-3	CATSDREQGPSTDTQYF	TGTGCCACCAGTGACCGGGAGCAGGGCCCTAGCACAGATACGCAGTATTTT
-	TRBV28	large	TRBJ1-1	CASKGPNTEAFF	TGTGCCAGCAAGGGTCCGAACACTGAAGCTTTCTTT
-	TRBV2	-	TRBJ1-2	CASSELDGTDGYTF	TGTGCCAGCAGTGAGCTAGATGGGACGGATGGCTACACCTTC
TRBD1	TRBV7-9	-	TRBJ2-3	CASSLAAAGGPTQYF	TGTGCCAGCAGCTTGGCCGCCGCAGGGGGCCCTACGCAGTATTTT
TRBD2	TRBV5-4	-	TRBJ2-5	CASRLAGVETQYF	TGTGCCAGCAGACTAGCGGGAGTGGAGACCCAGTACTTC
-	TRBV11-2	-	TRBJ2-7	CASSLDLVGGRYEQYF	TGTGCCAGCAGCTTAGATCTCGTCGGGGGTCGCTACGAGCAGTACTTC
TRBD1	TRBV10-3	-	TRBJ2-3	CAISETSTGADTQYF	TGTGCCATCAGCGAGACGTCCACAGGGGCAGATACGCAGTATTTT
-	TRBV2	-	TRBJ1-5	CASSWGRWPQHF	TGTGCCAGCAGTTGGGGAAGGTGGCCCCAGCATTTT
-	TRBV6-1	-	TRBJ2-7	CASSSRLSSYEQYF	TGTGCCAGCAGCTCGCGGCTATCCTCCTACGAGCAGTACTTC
-	TRBV12-3/TRBV12-4	-	TRBJ1-6	CASNQGGFGNSPLHF	TGTGCCAGCAACCAAGGGGGGTTTGGGAATTCACCCCTCCACTTT
-	TRBV20-1	-	TRBJ2-3	CSARDRVFGYTDTQYF	TGCAGTGCTAGAGATCGGGTCTTCGGATACACAGATACGCAGTATTTT
-	TRBV20-1	few	TRBJ2-7	CSARDPRGELYEQYF	TGCAGTGCTAGAGATCCCCGCGGGGAGCTGTACGAGCAGTACTTC
-	TRBV7-2	-	TRBJ1-1	CASSLVSKLTEAFF	TGTGCCAGCAGCTTAGTGTCGAAGCTGACTGAAGCTTTCTTT
-	TRBV2	-	TRBJ2-3	CASSEGRFTDTQYF	TGTGCCAGCAGTGAAGGTCGGTTCACAGATACGCAGTATTTT
TRBD1	TRBV19	-	TRBJ2-7	CASSIYRDRVHEQYF	TGTGCCAGTAGTATCTACCGGGACAGGGTCCACGAGCAGTACTTC
TRBD1	TRBV19	-	TRBJ2-1	CASSAVRDRGRYEQFF	TGTGCCAGTAGCGCCGTCCGGGACAGGGGGCGCTATGAGCAGTTCTTC
TRBD2	TRBV2	-	TRBJ2-1	CASRQRLAGANEQFF	TGTGCCAGCAGGCAGAGACTAGCGGGAGCGAATGAGCAGTTCTTC
TRBD1	TRBV6-1	-	TRBJ1-3	CASRPGGAGSHTIYF	TGTGCCAGCAGACCAGGGGGCGCGGGGTCTCACACCATATATTTT
-	TRBV2	-	TRBJ1-1	CASTLQPGSEAFF	TGTGCCAGCACTCTGCAACCTGGTTCCGAGGCTTTCTTT
-	TRBV24-1	-	TRBJ1-3	CATSDPRGSGNTIYF	TGTGCCACCAGTGACCCGAGGGGGTCAGGAAACACCATATATTTT
-	TRBV7-3	few	TRBJ2-3	CASSLGLGTRSTDTQYF	TGTGCCAGCAGCTTAGGGCTGGGGACACGCAGCACAGATACGCAGTATTTT
TRBD2	TRBV10-3	-	TRBJ2-1	CAISGPPGGRASDEQFF	TGTGCCATCAGTGGACCTCCGGGCGGGAGGGCCTCGGATGAGCAGTTCTTC